A selection of T cell receptor beta chains follows, all from one sample in a study of early T cells in non-severe SARS-CoV-2 infection. MiXCR, applied by TCRdb to the 5' RACE reads, yields one record per CDR3 protein. Here the sample spans 65,000 to 70,000 distinct CDR3 sequences, 9.5% to 15% being singletons. Sequences were obtained from whole blood. The receptor source for this set is an adult who was a healthcare worker with PCR-confirmed SARS-CoV-2 infection or an uninfected control (not recorded which). Both conserved end residues are part of each CDR3. Fields, in order: clone size, D gene, CDR3 length, J gene, V gene, CDR3 DNA, CDR3 protein. D genes are given only for firm matches. Only some rows state a clone size, as once, few, many or a class for expanded clones.

abundance: .
d_gene: TRBD1
len: 14
j_gene: TRBJ1-2
v_gene: TRBV11-2
CDR3nt: TGTGCCAGCAGAAGGGCCGGGACAGTCTATGGCTACACCTTC
CDR3aa: CASRRAGTVYGYTF

abundance: .
d_gene: TRBD1
len: 15
j_gene: TRBJ1-1
v_gene: TRBV6-5
CDR3nt: TGTGCCACCCGGACAGGGGGCGAATTTGGGACTGAAGCTTTCTTT
CDR3aa: CATRTGGEFGTEAFF

abundance: .
d_gene: .
len: 16
j_gene: TRBJ1-4
v_gene: TRBV12-5
CDR3nt: TGTGCTAGTGCCCCGCCGGGGGGCCCAACTAATGAAAAACTGTTTTTT
CDR3aa: CASAPPGGPTNEKLFF

abundance: few
d_gene: .
len: 12
j_gene: TRBJ1-2
v_gene: TRBV6-1
CDR3nt: TGTGCCAGCAGCGCGACAGTCTATGGCTACACCTTC
CDR3aa: CASSATVYGYTF

abundance: .
d_gene: TRBD2
len: 17
j_gene: TRBJ2-7
v_gene: TRBV12-5
CDR3nt: TGTGCTAGTGGTTTGGTAGGGCTAGCGGGGGCCTCCTACGAGCAGTACTTC
CDR3aa: CASGLVGLAGASYEQYF

abundance: few
d_gene: .
len: 13
j_gene: TRBJ2-3
v_gene: TRBV2
CDR3nt: TGTGCCAGCGGAGAAAAGAGCACAGATACGCAGTATTTT
CDR3aa: CASGEKSTDTQYF

abundance: .
d_gene: TRBD2
len: 15
j_gene: TRBJ2-3
v_gene: TRBV20-1
CDR3nt: TGCAGTGCCCAGGGACTAGCGGGGAGTACAGATACGCAGTATTTT
CDR3aa: CSAQGLAGSTDTQYF

abundance: .
d_gene: .
len: 13
j_gene: TRBJ2-1
v_gene: TRBV7-7
CDR3nt: TGTGCTAGCAGCCTCAGGGTTGGCAATGAGCAGTTCTTC
CDR3aa: CASSLRVGNEQFF

abundance: .
d_gene: TRBD1
len: 14
j_gene: TRBJ2-7
v_gene: TRBV2
CDR3nt: TGTGCCAGCAGTAGACAGGGAAGACCCTACGAGCAGTACTTC
CDR3aa: CASSRQGRPYEQYF

abundance: many
d_gene: .
len: 14
j_gene: TRBJ2-2
v_gene: TRBV12-3/TRBV12-4
CDR3nt: TGTGCCAGCAGTTTAACAGAGGACCCGGCCGAGCTGTTTTTT
CDR3aa: CASSLTEDPAELFF

abundance: many
d_gene: TRBD1
len: 14
j_gene: TRBJ1-6
v_gene: TRBV5-1
CDR3nt: TGCGCCAGCAGCTTACAGGGGCCTAATTCACCCCTCCACTTT
CDR3aa: CASSLQGPNSPLHF

abundance: many
d_gene: .
len: 13
j_gene: TRBJ2-7
v_gene: TRBV12-3/TRBV12-4
CDR3nt: TGTGCCAGCGGCGAAAGTCTATCCTACGAGCAGTACTTC
CDR3aa: CASGESLSYEQYF

abundance: many
d_gene: TRBD2
len: 16
j_gene: TRBJ2-2
v_gene: TRBV5-1
CDR3nt: TGCGCCAGCAACCCCGGGACTAGCGGGGTACCCGGGGAGCTGTTTTTT
CDR3aa: CASNPGTSGVPGELFF

abundance: many
d_gene: TRBD2
len: 14
j_gene: TRBJ2-1
v_gene: TRBV12-3/TRBV12-4
CDR3nt: TGTGCCAGCAGTTTATTAGCGGGCAACAATGAGCAGTTCTTC
CDR3aa: CASSLLAGNNEQFF

abundance: many
d_gene: TRBD1
len: 14
j_gene: TRBJ1-5
v_gene: TRBV3-1
CDR3nt: TGTGCCAGCAGTGGGACAGGGGGAAATCAGCCCCAGCATTTT
CDR3aa: CASSGTGGNQPQHF

abundance: few
d_gene: TRBD2
len: 13
j_gene: TRBJ2-3
v_gene: TRBV2
CDR3nt: TGTGCCCAGCGACCTAGCGGGAGAGATACGCAGTATTTT
CDR3aa: CAQRPSGRDTQYF

abundance: few
d_gene: .
len: 18
j_gene: TRBJ2-7
v_gene: TRBV5-1
CDR3nt: TGCGCCAGCAGCTTGGGTCTCACCAATAAAGGGACTTCCCACGAGCAGTACTTC
CDR3aa: CASSLGLTNKGTSHEQYF

abundance: .
d_gene: .
len: 16
j_gene: TRBJ2-2
v_gene: TRBV10-3
CDR3nt: TGTGCCGCCGCCCCGAATACCGGGACGAACACCGGGGAGCTGTTTTTT
CDR3aa: CAAAPNTGTNTGELFF

abundance: .
d_gene: TRBD2
len: 17
j_gene: TRBJ2-1
v_gene: TRBV5-8
CDR3nt: TGTGCCAGCAGCTTGGTTCTCCTAGCGGAGCACAACAATGAGCAGTTCTTC
CDR3aa: CASSLVLLAEHNNEQFF

abundance: few
d_gene: .
len: 14
j_gene: TRBJ2-7
v_gene: TRBV12-3/TRBV12-4
CDR3nt: TGTGCCAGCAGTGGTCTACAGGACCGCAACGAGCAGTACTTC
CDR3aa: CASSGLQDRNEQYF

abundance: few
d_gene: TRBD1
len: 15
j_gene: TRBJ1-4
v_gene: TRBV7-9
CDR3nt: TGTGCCAGCAGCCCCTTCCCCCAGGGGGATGAAAAACTGTTTTTT
CDR3aa: CASSPFPQGDEKLFF

abundance: .
d_gene: .
len: 14
j_gene: TRBJ2-3
v_gene: TRBV9
CDR3nt: TGTGCCAGCAGCGAGGACTCCCCCGCAGATACGCAGTATTTT
CDR3aa: CASSEDSPADTQYF

abundance: .
d_gene: .
len: 16
j_gene: TRBJ1-1
v_gene: TRBV5-4
CDR3nt: TGTGCCAGCAGCCCCCATATCCTGCAGGTGAACACTGAAGCTTTCTTT
CDR3aa: CASSPHILQVNTEAFF

abundance: few
d_gene: TRBD1
len: 14
j_gene: TRBJ2-7
v_gene: TRBV9
CDR3nt: TGTGCCAGCAGCGTACAGGACAGGGGCTACGAGCAGTACTTC
CDR3aa: CASSVQDRGYEQYF

abundance: .
d_gene: TRBD2
len: 17
j_gene: TRBJ2-1
v_gene: TRBV7-3
CDR3nt: TGTGCCAGCAGCTTGGGACTAGCGGGGGGATCCTACAATGAGCAGTTCTTC
CDR3aa: CASSLGLAGGSYNEQFF

abundance: many
d_gene: TRBD2
len: 14
j_gene: TRBJ2-7
v_gene: TRBV3-1
CDR3nt: TGTGCCAGCAGCCAAAGCGGGGGCGACTACGAGCAGTACTTC
CDR3aa: CASSQSGGDYEQYF

abundance: many
d_gene: TRBD1
len: 17
j_gene: TRBJ1-6
v_gene: TRBV5-1
CDR3nt: TGCGCCAGCAGCTTGAGTCTCAACAGGGGGCGAAATTCACCCCTCCACTTT
CDR3aa: CASSLSLNRGRNSPLHF

abundance: .
d_gene: .
len: 13
j_gene: TRBJ1-2
v_gene: TRBV27
CDR3nt: TGTGCCAGCAGTTTGATCGGGGCAGGGGGCTACACCTTC
CDR3aa: CASSLIGAGGYTF

abundance: .
d_gene: TRBD1
len: 16
j_gene: TRBJ2-2
v_gene: TRBV7-6
CDR3nt: TGTGCCAGCAGCTTGAGGAACAGGGGCGACACCGGGGAGCTGTTTTTT
CDR3aa: CASSLRNRGDTGELFF

abundance: few
d_gene: .
len: 14
j_gene: TRBJ2-7
v_gene: TRBV7-9
CDR3nt: TGTGCCAGCGGGATGGAGGGGTTCGCCTACGAGCAGTACTTC
CDR3aa: CASGMEGFAYEQYF

abundance: .
d_gene: TRBD1
len: 13
j_gene: TRBJ1-1
v_gene: TRBV5-4
CDR3nt: TGTGCCAGCAGCCCCCGGACAGGGACTGAAGCTTTCTTT
CDR3aa: CASSPRTGTEAFF

abundance: many
d_gene: .
len: 14
j_gene: TRBJ1-1
v_gene: TRBV7-9
CDR3nt: TGTGCCAGCAGCTTAGTACAGCCGAACACTGAAGCTTTCTTT
CDR3aa: CASSLVQPNTEAFF

abundance: .
d_gene: .
len: 18
j_gene: TRBJ2-3
v_gene: TRBV2
CDR3nt: TGTGCCAGCAGTGCAGACGGTTCTTTCCTCTCCAGCACAGATACGCAGTATTTT
CDR3aa: CASSADGSFLSSTDTQYF

abundance: .
d_gene: .
len: 12
j_gene: TRBJ2-7
v_gene: TRBV27
CDR3nt: TGTGCCAGCAGTAGGAATAACTACGAGCAGTACTTC
CDR3aa: CASSRNNYEQYF

abundance: .
d_gene: .
len: 13
j_gene: TRBJ1-1
v_gene: TRBV18
CDR3nt: TGTGCCAGCTCACCATCCGGGAACACTGAAGCTTTCTTT
CDR3aa: CASSPSGNTEAFF

abundance: many
d_gene: .
len: 17
j_gene: TRBJ1-1
v_gene: TRBV6-2/TRBV6-3
CDR3nt: TGTGCCAGCAGTTACAATCTGTTCCGGGCCATGAACACTGAAGCTTTCTTT
CDR3aa: CASSYNLFRAMNTEAFF

abundance: .
d_gene: TRBD1
len: 15
j_gene: TRBJ2-7
v_gene: TRBV5-6
CDR3nt: TGTGCCAGCAGCATGCCGGGACAGGGAGAGGGGGAGCAGTACTTC
CDR3aa: CASSMPGQGEGEQYF

abundance: many
d_gene: .
len: 13
j_gene: TRBJ2-7
v_gene: TRBV6-1
CDR3nt: TGTGCCAGCAGTGAGCCAGGGGTCTACGAGCAGTACTTC
CDR3aa: CASSEPGVYEQYF

abundance: many
d_gene: .
len: 12
j_gene: TRBJ1-2
v_gene: TRBV29-1
CDR3nt: TGCAGCGTTGAAGAGCAGGACTATGGCTACACCTTC
CDR3aa: CSVEEQDYGYTF

abundance: many
d_gene: .
len: 13
j_gene: TRBJ2-7
v_gene: TRBV3-1
CDR3nt: TGTGCCAGCAGTTCCGACAGGACCTACGAGCAGTACTTC
CDR3aa: CASSSDRTYEQYF

abundance: .
d_gene: TRBD1
len: 14
j_gene: TRBJ1-2
v_gene: TRBV5-1
CDR3nt: TGCGCCAGCAGCTCGGACAGGGGAGTGGATGGCTACACCTTC
CDR3aa: CASSSDRGVDGYTF